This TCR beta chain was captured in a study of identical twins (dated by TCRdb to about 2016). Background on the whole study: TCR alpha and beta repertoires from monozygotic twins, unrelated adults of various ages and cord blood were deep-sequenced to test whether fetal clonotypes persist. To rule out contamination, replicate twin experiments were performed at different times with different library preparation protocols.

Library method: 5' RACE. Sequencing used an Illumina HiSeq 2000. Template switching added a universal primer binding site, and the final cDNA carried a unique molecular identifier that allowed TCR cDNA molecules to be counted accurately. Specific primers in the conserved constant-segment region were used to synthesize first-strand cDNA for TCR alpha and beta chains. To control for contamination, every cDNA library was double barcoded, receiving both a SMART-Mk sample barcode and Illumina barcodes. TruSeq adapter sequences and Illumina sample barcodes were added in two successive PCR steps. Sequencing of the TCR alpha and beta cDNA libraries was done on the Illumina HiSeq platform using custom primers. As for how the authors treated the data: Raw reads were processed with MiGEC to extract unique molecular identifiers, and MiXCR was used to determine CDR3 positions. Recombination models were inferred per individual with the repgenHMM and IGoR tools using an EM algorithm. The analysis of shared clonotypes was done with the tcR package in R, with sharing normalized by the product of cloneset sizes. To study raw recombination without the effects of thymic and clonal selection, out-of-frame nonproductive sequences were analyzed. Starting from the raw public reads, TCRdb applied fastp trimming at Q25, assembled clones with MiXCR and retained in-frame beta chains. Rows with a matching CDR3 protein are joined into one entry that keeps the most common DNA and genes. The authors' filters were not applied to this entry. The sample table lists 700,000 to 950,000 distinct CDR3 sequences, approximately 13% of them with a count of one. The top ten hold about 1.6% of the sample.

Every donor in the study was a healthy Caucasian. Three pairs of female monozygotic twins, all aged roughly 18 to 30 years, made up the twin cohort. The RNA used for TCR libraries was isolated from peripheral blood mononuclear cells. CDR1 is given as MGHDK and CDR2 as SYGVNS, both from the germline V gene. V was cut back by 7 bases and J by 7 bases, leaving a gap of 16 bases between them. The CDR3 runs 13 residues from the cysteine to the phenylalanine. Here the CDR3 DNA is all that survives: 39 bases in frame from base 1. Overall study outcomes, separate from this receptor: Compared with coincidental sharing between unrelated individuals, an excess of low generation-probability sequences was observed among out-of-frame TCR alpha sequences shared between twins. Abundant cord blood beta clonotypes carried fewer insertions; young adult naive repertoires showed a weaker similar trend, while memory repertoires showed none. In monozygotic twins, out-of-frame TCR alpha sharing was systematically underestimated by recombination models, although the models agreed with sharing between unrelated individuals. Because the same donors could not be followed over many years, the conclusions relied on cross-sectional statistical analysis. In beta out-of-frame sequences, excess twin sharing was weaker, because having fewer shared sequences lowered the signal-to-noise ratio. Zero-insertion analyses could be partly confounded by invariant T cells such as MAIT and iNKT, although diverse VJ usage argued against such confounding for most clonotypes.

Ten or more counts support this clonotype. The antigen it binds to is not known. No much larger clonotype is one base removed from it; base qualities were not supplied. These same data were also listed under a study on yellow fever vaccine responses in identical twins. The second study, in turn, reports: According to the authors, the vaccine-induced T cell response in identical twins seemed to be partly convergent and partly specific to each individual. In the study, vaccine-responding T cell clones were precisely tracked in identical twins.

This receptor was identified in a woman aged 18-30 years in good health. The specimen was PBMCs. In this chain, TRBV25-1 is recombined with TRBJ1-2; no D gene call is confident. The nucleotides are TGTGCCAGCATGCTGGGCCGAAAGGGTGGCTACACCTTC. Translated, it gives CASMLGRKGGYTF.